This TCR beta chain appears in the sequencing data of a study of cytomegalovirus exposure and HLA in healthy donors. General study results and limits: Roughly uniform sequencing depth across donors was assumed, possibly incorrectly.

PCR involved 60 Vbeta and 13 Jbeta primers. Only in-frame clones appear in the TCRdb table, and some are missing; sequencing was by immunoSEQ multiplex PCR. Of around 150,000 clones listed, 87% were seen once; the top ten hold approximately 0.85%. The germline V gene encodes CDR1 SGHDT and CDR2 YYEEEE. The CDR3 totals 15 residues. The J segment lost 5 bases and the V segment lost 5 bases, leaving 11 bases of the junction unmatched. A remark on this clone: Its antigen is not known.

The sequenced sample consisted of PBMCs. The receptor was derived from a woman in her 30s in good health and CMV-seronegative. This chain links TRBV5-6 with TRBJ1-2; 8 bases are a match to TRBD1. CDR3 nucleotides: TGTGCCAGCAGTTCCGACAGGGGACAAGAATATGGCTACACCTTC. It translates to CASSSDRGQEYGYTF.